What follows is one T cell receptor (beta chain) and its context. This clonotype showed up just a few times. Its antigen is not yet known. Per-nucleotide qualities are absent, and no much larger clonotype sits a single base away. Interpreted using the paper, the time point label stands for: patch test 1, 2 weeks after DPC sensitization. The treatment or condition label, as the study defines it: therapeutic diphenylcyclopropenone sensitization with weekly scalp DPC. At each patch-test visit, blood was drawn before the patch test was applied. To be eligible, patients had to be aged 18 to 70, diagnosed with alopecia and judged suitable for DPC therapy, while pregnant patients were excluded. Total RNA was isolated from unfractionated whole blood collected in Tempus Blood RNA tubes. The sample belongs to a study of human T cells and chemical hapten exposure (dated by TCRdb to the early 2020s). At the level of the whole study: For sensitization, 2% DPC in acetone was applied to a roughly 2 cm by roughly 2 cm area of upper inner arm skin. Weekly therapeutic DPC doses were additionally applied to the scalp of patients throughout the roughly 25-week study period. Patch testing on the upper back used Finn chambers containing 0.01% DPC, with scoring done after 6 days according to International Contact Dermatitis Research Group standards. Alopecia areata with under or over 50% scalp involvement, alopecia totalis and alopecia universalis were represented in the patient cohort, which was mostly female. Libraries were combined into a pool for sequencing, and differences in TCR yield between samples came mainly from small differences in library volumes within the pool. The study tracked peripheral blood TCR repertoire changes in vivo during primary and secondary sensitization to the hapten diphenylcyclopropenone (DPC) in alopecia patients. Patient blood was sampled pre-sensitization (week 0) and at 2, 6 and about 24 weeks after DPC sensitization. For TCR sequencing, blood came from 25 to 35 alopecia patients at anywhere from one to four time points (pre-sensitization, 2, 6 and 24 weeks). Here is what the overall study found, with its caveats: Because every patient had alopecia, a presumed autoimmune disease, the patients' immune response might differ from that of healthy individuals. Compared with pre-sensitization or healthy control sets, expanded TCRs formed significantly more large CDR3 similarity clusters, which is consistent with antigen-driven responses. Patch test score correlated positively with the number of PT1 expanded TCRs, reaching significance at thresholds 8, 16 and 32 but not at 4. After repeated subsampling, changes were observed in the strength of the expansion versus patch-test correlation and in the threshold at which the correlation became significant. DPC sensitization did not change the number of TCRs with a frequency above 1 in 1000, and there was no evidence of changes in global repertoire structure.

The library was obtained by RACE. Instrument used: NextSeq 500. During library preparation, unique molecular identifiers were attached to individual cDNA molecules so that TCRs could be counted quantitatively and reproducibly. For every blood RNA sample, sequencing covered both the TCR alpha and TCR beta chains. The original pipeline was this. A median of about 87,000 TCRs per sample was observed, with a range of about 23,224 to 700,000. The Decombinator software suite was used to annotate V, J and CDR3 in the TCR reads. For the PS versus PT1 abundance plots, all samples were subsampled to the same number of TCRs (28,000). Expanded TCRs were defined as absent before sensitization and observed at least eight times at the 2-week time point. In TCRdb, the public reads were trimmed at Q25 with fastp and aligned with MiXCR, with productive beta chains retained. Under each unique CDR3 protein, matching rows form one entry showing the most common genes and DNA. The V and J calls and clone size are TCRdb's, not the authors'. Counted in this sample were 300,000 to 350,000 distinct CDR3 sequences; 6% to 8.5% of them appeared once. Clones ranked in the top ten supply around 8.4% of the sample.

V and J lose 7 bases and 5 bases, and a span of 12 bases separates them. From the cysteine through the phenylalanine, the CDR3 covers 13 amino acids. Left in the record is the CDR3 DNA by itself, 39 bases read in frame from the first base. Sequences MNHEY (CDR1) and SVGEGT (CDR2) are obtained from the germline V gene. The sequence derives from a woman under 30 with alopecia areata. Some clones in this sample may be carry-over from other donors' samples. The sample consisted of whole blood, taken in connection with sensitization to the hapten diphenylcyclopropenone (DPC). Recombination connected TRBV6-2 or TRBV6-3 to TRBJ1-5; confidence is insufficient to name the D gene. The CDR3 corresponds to CASTSDGYQPQHF. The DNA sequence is TGTGCCAGCACCTCGGACGGTTATCAGCCCCAGCATTTT.